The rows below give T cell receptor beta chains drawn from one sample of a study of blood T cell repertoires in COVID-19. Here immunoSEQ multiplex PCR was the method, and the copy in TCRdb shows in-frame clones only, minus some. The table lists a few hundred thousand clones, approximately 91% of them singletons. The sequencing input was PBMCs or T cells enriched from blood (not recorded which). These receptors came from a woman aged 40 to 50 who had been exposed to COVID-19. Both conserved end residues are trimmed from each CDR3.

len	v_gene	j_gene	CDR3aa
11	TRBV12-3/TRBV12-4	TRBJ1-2	ASSLEVGGGYT
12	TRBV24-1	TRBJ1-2	ATSTRTGTYGYT
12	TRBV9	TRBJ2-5	ASSVGPIQETQY
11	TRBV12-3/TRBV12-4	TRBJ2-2	ASTQGNTGELF
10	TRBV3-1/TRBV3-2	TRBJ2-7	ASSLNRGEQY
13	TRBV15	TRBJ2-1	ATSRPLTGAHEQF
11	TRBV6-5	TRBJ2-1	ASSLAGVNEQF
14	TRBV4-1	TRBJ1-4	ASSQSGGQGVVKLF
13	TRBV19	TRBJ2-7	ASKGLAWDPYEQY
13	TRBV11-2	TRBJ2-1	ASSRALVNWNEQF
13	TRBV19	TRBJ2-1	ASSILQGSNNEQF
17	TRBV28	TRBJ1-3	ASSITGLSPSRSGNTIY
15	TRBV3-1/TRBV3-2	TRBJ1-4	ASSQPGQGLTNEKLF
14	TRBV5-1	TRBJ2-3	ASSLAVILGTDTQY
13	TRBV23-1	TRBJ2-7	ASNLRDRGSLEQY
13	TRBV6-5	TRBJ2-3	ASSENRGITDTQY
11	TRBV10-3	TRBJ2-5	AIWTGRQETQY
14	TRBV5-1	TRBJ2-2	ASSVTSGSNTGELF
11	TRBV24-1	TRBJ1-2	ATSDLHSRGYT
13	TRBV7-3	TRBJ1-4	ASSLRQATGEKLF
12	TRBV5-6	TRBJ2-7	ASSLFSLAYEQY
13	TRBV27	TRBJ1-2	ASSLYVGQTHGYT
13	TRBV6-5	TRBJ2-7	ASRARTGAAYEQY
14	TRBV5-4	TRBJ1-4	ASSLSGGATNEKLF
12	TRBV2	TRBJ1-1	ASSQGGSATEAF
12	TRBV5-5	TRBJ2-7	ASSLFRPPYEQY
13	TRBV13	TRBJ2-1	ASSRTSGERNEQF
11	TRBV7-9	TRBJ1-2	ASSFGPGVRYT
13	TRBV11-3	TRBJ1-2	ASSSRDRGNYGYT
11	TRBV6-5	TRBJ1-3	ASTGVAGNTIY
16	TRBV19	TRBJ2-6	ASSGRTGGASGANVLT
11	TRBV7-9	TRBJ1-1	ASSPQGITEAF
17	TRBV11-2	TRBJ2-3	ASSLVPLRSGFSTDTQY
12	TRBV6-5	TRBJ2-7	ASSYGGQAYEQY
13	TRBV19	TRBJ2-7	ASRSGHQSSYEQY
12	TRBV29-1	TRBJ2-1	SVPGQGGFGEQF
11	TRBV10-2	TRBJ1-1	ASSRQGGTEAF
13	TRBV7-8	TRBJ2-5	ASSSAGGYQETQY
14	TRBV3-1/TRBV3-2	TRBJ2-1	ASSQTMAGAIMKQF